This record looks at one TCR beta chain sequence and its context. The antigen is not known. These data originate in a study of identical twins' blood T cells. Study-wide results and limits: Shared CDR3 clonotype counts tracked mainly the product of cloneset sizes. Each donor's most abundant TCRbeta clonotypes shared more CDR3 sequences with her twin than unrelated donors.

The CDR3 runs 13 residues. Germline assignment: CDR1 SQVTM and CDR2 ANQGSEA. Trimming left V 1 base short and J 6 bases short, with 10 bases between. TCR cDNA libraries were made from RNA using a previously described, modified protocol. MiXCR, run by TCRdb on the 5' RACE reads, gives a single entry per CDR3 protein. The data hold a few hundred thousand distinct CDR3 sequences, with roughly 28% observed a single time. This chain uses TRBV29-1 with TRBJ1-5, with a weak D call TRBD1 (5 bases). This TCR derives from a woman aged 18-49 years in good health. Sequencing was done on a sample of PBMCs. The CDR3 DNA follows: TGCAGCGTTGAAGTGGGGGTAGGTCAGCCCCAGCATTTT. Translated: CSVEVGVGQPQHF.